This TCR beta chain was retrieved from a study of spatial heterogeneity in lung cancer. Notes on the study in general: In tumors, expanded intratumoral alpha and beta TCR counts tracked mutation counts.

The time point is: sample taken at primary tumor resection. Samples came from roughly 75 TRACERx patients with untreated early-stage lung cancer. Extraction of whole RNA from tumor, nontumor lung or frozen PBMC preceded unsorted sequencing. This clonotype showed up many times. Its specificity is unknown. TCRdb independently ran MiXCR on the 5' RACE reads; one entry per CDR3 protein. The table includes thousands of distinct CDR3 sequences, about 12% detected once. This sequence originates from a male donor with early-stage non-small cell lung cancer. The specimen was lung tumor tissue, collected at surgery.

Here the CDR3 reads CASSYAGPSGGNTEAFF. Written as DNA, the CDR3 is TGTGCCAGCAGTTACGCCGGGCCCTCAGGAGGGAACACTGAAGCTTTCTTT. The V gene is TRBV6-5, the J gene TRBJ1-1; unclear D gene. The length of the CDR3 is 17 residues. V was clipped by 2 bases and J by 1 base, with 17 bases between them. The V gene's germline CDR1 is MNHEY and CDR2 SVGAGI.